The entry below gives a single T cell receptor beta chain sequence along with its context. The target antigen is unknown. The CDR3 is 15 amino acids. V was clipped by 1 base and J by 4 bases, with 10 bases between them. CDR1 is LGHNA and CDR2 is YNFKEQ in the germline V gene. Thymic samples were excised during corrective heart operations. Corrective surgery for congenital heart defects was being performed on the healthy Finnish infants who were the donors. Clones were sequenced by immunoSEQ multiplex PCR, and TCRdb holds only the in-frame ones, with some missing. Of 100,000 to 150,000 clones listed, about 94% were seen once; the top ten hold 0.02% to 0.025%. These data originate in a study of human thymus T cells. Study-wide results and caveats: What appeared biased in thymic and blood repertoires was the usage of V and J genes. Thymic repertoires from unrelated individuals overlapped highly, related research reported.

The chain links TRBV4-2 to TRBJ2-2; a weak D match, TRBD1 (5 bases). This receptor was obtained from a boy in the first two years of life with a congenital heart defect but otherwise immunologically healthy. The sequenced material came from thymus tissue. The CDR3 nucleotides read TGTGCCAGCAGCCAAGGATTTCAGGGCACCGGGGAGCTGTTTTTT. It encodes CASSQGFQGTGELFF.